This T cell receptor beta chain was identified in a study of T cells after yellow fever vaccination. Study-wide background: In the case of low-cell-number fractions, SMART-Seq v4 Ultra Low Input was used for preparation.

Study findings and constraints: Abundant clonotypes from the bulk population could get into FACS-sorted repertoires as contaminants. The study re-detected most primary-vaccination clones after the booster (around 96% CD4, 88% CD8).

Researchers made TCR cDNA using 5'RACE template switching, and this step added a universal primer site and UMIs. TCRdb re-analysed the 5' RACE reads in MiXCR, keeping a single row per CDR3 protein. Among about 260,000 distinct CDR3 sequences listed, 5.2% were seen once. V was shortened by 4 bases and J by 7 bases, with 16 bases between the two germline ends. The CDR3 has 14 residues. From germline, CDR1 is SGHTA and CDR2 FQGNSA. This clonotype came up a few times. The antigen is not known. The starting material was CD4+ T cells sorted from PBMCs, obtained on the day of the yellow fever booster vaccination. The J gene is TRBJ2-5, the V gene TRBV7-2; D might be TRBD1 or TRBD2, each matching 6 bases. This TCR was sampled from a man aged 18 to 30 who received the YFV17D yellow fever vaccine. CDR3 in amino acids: CASSSQGRGGTQYF. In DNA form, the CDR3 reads TGTGCCAGCAGCTCCCAGGGGCGGGGAGGGACCCAGTACTTC.